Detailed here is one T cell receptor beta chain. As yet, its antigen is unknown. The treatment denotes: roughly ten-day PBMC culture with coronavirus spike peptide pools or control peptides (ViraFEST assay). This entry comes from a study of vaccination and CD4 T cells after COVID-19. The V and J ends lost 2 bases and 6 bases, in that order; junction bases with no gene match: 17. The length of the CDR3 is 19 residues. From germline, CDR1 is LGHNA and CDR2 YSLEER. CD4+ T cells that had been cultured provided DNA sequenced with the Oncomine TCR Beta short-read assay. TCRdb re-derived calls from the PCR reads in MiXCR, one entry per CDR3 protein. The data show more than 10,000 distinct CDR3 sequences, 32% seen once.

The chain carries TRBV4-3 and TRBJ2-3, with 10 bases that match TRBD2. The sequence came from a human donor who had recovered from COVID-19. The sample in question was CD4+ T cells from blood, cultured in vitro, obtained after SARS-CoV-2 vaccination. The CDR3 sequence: CASSQRYRALLAGLDTQYF. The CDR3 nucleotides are TGCGCCAGCAGCCAAAGGTACAGGGCGTTACTAGCGGGATTGGATACGCAGTATTTT.